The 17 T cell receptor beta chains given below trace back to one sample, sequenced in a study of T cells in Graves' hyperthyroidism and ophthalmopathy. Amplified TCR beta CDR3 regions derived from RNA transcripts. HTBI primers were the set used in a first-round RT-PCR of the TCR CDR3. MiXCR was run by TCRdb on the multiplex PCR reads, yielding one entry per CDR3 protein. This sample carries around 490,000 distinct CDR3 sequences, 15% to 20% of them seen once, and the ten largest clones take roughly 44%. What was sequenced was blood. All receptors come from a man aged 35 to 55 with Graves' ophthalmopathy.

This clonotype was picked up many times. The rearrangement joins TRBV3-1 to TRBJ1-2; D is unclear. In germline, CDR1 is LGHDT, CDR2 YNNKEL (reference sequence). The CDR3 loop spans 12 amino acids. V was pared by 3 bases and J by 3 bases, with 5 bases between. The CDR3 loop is CASSQVDYGYTF. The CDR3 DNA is TGTGCCAGCAGCCAGGTGGACTATGGCTACACCTTC.

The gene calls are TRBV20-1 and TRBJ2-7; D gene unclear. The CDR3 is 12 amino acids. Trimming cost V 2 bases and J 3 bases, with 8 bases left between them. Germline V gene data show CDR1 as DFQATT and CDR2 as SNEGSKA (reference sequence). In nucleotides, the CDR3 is TGCAGTGCTAGAAACTTCGTCTACGAGCAGTACTTC. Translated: CSARNFVYEQYF.

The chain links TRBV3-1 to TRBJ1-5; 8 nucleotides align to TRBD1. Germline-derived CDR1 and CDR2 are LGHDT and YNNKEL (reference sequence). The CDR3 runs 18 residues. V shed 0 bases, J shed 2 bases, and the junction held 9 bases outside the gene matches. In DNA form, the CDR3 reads TGTGCCAGCAGCCAAGATATAATTAGGACAGGGCGCAATCAGCCCCAGCATTTT. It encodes CASSQDIIRTGRNQPQHF. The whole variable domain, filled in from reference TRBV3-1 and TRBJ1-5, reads DTAVSQTPKYLVTQMGNDKSIKCEQNLGHDTMYWYKQDSKKFLKIMFSYNNKELIINETVPNRFSPKSPDKAHLNLHINSLELGDSAVYFCASSQDIIRTGRNQPQHFGDGTRLSIL.

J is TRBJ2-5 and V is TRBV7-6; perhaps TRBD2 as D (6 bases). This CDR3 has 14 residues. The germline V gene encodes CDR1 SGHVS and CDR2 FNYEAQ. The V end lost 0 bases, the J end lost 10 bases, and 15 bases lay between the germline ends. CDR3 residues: CASSLAEGPLDQYF. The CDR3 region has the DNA TGTGCCAGCAGCTTAGCGGAGGGCCCATTGGACCAGTACTTC.

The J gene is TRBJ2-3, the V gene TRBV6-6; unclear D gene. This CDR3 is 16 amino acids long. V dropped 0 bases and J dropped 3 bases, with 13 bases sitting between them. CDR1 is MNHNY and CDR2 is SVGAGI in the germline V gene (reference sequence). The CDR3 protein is CASSYSSATGTDTQYF. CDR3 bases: TGTGCCAGCAGTTACTCGTCCGCTACGGGTACAGATACGCAGTATTTT.

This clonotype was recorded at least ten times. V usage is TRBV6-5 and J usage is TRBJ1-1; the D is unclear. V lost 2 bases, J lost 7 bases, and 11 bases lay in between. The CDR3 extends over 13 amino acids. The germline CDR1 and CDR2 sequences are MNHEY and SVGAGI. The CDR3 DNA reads TGTGCCAGCAGTTACGGTCCAAGAAGTGAAGCTTTCTTT. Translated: CASSYGPRSEAFF.

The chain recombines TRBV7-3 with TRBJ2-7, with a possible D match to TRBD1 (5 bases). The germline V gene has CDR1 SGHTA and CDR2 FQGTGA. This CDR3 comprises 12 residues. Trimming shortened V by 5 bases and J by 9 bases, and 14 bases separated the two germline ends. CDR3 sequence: CASSGPQGGQYF. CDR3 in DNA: TGTGCCAGCAGCGGACCTCAGGGCGGGCAGTACTTC.

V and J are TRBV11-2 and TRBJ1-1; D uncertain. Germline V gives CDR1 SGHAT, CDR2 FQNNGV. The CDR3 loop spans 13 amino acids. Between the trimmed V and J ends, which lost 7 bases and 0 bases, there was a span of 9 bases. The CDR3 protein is CASTEIMNTEAFF. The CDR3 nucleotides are TGTGCCAGCACGGAGATAATGAACACTGAAGCTTTCTTT.

This CDR3 reads CAISALGFPNTGELFF. DNA for the CDR3: TGTGCCATCAGTGCGTTGGGGTTCCCGAACACCGGGGAGCTGTTTTTT. V is TRBV10-3 and J is TRBJ2-2; D call uncertain. The CDR3 runs to 16 residues. The V and J ends lost 4 bases and 0 bases respectively, with 12 bases between them. Germline V gene data show CDR1 as ENHRY and CDR2 as SYGVKD.

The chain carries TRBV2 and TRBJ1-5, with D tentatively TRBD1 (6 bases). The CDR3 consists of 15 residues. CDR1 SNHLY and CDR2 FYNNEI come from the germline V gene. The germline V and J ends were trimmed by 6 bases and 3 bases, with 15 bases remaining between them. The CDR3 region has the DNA TGTGCCAGCAGAGCGGACGGGGGGGCCAATCAGCCCCAGCATTTT. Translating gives CASRADGGANQPQHF.

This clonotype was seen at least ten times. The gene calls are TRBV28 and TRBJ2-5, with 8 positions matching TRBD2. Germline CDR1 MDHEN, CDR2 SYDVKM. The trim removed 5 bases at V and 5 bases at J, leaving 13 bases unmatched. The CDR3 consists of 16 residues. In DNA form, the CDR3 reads TGTGCCAGCAGTCTTGACCGGACTAGCCCGCCGGAGACCCAGTACTTC. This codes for CASSLDRTSPPETQYF.

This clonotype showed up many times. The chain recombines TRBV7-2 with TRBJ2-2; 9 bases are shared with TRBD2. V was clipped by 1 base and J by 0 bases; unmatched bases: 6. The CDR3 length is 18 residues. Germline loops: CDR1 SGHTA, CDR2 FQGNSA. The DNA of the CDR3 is TGTGCCAGCAGCTTAGGGGGTAGCGGGAGAGCGAACACCGGGGAGCTGTTTTTT. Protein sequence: CASSLGGSGRANTGELFF.

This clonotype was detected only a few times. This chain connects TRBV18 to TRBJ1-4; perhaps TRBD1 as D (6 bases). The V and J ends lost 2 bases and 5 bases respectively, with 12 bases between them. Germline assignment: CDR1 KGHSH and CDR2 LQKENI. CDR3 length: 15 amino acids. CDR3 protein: CASSPLAGANEKLFF. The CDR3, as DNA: TGTGCCAGCTCACCATTGGCAGGGGCGAATGAAAAACTGTTTTTT. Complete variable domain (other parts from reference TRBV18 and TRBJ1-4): NAGVMQNPRHLVRRRGQEARLRCSPMKGHSHVYWYRQLPEEGLKFMVYLQKENIIDESGMPKERFSAEFPKEGPSILRIQQVVRGDSAAYFCASSPLAGANEKLFFGSGTQLSVL.

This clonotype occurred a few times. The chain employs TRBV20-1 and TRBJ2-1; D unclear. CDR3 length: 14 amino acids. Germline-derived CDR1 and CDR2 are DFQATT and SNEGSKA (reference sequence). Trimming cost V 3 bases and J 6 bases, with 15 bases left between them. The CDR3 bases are TGCAGTGCTAGCGCCCTGTGGTCAGTCAATGAGCAGTTCTTC. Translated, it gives CSASALWSVNEQFF.

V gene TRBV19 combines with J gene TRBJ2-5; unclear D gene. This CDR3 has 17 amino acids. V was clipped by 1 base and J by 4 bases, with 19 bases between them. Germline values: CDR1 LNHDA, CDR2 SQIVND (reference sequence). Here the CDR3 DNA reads TGTGCCAGTAGTATAGGGACGGGCGGCGAGGCCCGAGAGACCCAGTACTTC. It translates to CASSIGTGGEARETQYF.

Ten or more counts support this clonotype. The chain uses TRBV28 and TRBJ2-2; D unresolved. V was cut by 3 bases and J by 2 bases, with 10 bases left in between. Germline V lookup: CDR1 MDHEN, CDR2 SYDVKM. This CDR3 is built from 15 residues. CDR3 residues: CASSFRHSNTGELFF. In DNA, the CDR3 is TGTGCCAGCAGTTTTAGGCATAGTAACACCGGGGAGCTGTTTTTT.

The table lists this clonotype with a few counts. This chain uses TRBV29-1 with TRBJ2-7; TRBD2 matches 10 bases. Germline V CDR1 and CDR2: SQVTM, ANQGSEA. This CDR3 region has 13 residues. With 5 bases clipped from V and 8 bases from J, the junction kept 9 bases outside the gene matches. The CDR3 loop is CSVSKAGGLQQYF. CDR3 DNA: TGCAGCGTTTCAAAAGCGGGGGGGCTCCAGCAGTACTTC.